The 24 T cell receptor beta chains reported below all come from one sample, sequenced in a study of a mutant IDH1 vaccine in newly diagnosed glioma. Documented time point: week 11, during vaccination. The investigators gave 300 ug of mutant IDH1 20-mer peptide in each vaccine dose, together with topical imiquimod. These receptors have no known antigen. Libraries were prepared by immunoSEQ multiplex PCR; TCRdb keeps only in-frame clonotypes and omits some of them. The profile shows roughly 120,000 clones, roughly 75% of them singletons. The specimen comprised PBMCs, sampled from a glioma patient whose treatment included an IDH1 peptide vaccine. The origin of the receptors is a man in his forties or fifties with glioma.

Worth noting for this clone: One end of the junction varies from germline; a read error may be responsible. The V gene is TRBV18, the J gene TRBJ1-2; possibly TRBD1 for D (5 bases). The CDR3 covers 13 residues. Germline CDR1 KGHSH, CDR2 LQKENI. The CDR3 DNA sequence: TGTGCCAGCTCGTTTGGGGCTAATTATGGCTACACCTTC. Translated: CASSFGANYGYTF. The variable domain in full, with the rest retrieved from reference TRBV18 and TRBJ1-2, is NAGVMQNPRHLVRRRGQEARLRCSPMKGHSHVYWYRQLPEEGLKFMVYLQKENIIDESGMPKERFSAEFPKEGPSILRIQQVVRGDSAAYFCASSFGANYGYTFGSGTRLTVV.

This clone was seen only a few times. Other DNA sequences in this sample translate to the same CDR3. The chain recombines TRBV7-9 with TRBJ1-6; no firm D call. The CDR3 covers 14 residues. The V end was cut by 5 bases, the J end by 7 bases, with 12 bases between. CDR1 and CDR2 from the germline V gene are SEHNR and FQNEAQ (reference sequence). The CDR3 bases are TGTGCCAGCAGCGTAGTCTCAGGCAATTCACCCCTCCACTTT. Translation gives CASSVVSGNSPLHF.

The chain couples TRBV12-5 to TRBJ1-2; maybe TRBD1 (5 bases). The CDR3 is 15 amino acids. V was clipped by 2 bases and J by 9 bases, with 19 bases between them. CDR1 and CDR2 from the germline V gene are LGHNT and FRNRAP. DNA of the CDR3: TGTGCTAGTGGTTTGCTGGGACTGCCTCGGGGTCGCTACACCTTC. This encodes CASGLLGLPRGRYTF.

The chain has TRBV15 and TRBJ2-7, with 8 bases matching TRBD2. This CDR3 has 15 amino acids. With 3 bases clipped from V and 5 bases from J, the junction kept 9 bases outside the gene matches. CDR1 LNHNV and CDR2 YYDKDF come from the germline V gene (reference sequence). The CDR3 sequence is CATSSRGGGTNEQYF. The CDR3 region has the DNA TGTGCCACCAGCAGTAGGGGCGGGGGGACCAACGAGCAGTACTTC.

This chain links TRBV6-6 with TRBJ2-4; 8 bases are a match to TRBD1. CDR3 size: 15 residues. CDR1 and CDR2 (germline): MNHNY, SVGAGI (reference sequence). Trimming at V came to 6 bases and at J to 0 bases, leaving 4 bases not matched to a gene. The CDR3 sequence: CASRDRALAKNIQYF. The CDR3 nucleotides are TGTGCCAGCAGGGACAGGGCTCTAGCCAAAAACATTCAGTACTTC.

There are a few counts of this clone. V gene TRBV12-5 combines with J gene TRBJ2-3, with 10 bases aligning to TRBD2. This CDR3 has 15 residues. The V segment lost 7 bases and the J segment 5 bases; nucleotides outside the gene matches: 9. Germline CDR1 and CDR2: LGHNT and FRNRAP. CDR3 region: CASAPSGGAKDTQYF. The CDR3 region has the DNA TGTGCTAGTGCCCCCAGCGGGGGGGCCAAAGATACGCAGTATTTT. The full variable domain, in which reference TRBV12-5 and TRBJ2-3 provide the parts outside the CDR3, is DARVTQTPRHKVTEMGQEVTMRCQPILGHNTVFWYRQTMMQGLELLAYFRNRAPLDDSGMPKDRFSAEMPDATLATLKIQPSEPRDSAVYFCASAPSGGAKDTQYFGPGTRLTVL.

The chain uses TRBV19 and TRBJ1-1; 7 positions match TRBD1. Germline CDR1 is LNHDA and CDR2 is SQIVND (reference sequence). The length of the CDR3 is 16 residues. Trimming at V came to 11 bases and at J to 1 base, leaving 16 bases not matched to a gene. Written as DNA, the CDR3 is TGTGCCGCCGCTAAAAGGACAGGCGGGGGGAACACTGAAGCTTTCTTT. The encoded protein is CAAAKRTGGGNTEAFF.

This clone appeared a single time. The chain has TRBV11-2 and TRBJ2-2, with a tentative D call TRBD2 (6 bases). Germline assignment: CDR1 SGHAT and CDR2 FQNNGV. V lost 3 bases and J lost 3, with 11 bases in between. This CDR3 is built from 15 residues. CDR3 sequence reads: CASSFTAGDTGELFF. The CDR3 DNA reads TGTGCCAGCAGCTTTACAGCGGGTGACACCGGGGAGCTGTTTTTT.

This clone turned up a few times. This sequence joins TRBV19 and TRBJ2-2; D possibly corresponds to TRBD2 (5 bases). Deletions cut 1 base from V and 7 bases from J, with 13 bases between. Germline CDR1 LNHDA, CDR2 SQIVND (reference sequence). This CDR3 spans 15 amino acids. CDR3 protein: CASSIGEPSNGELFF. The CDR3 DNA sequence: TGTGCCAGTAGTATAGGGGAGCCTAGCAACGGGGAGCTGTTTTTT.

This chain links TRBV5-1 with TRBJ2-7; a weak D match, TRBD1 (5 bases). The CDR3 sequence is 13 residues long. Germline values: CDR1 SGHRS, CDR2 YFSETQ. The ends were cut back, 0 bases at V and 2 bases at J, with 6 bases in the middle. CDR3: CASSLVTAYEQYF. The CDR3 nucleotides are TGCGCCAGCAGCTTGGTGACAGCCTACGAGCAGTACTTC.

This chain uses TRBV11-2 with TRBJ2-7; 9 bases line up with TRBD2. Germline V lookup: CDR1 SGHAT, CDR2 FQNNGV. CDR3 length: 14 residues. The ends lost 3 bases at V and 5 bases at J; junction bases unmatched: 5. The CDR3 nucleotides read TGTGCCAGCAGCTTGGCGGGAGGGAAACACGAGCAGTACTTC. Protein: CASSLAGGKHEQYF.

This clone was detected once. The chain recombines TRBV5-1 with TRBJ1-2, with D tentatively TRBD1 (6 bases). Germline V gene data show CDR1 as SGHRS and CDR2 as YFSETQ. V shed 4 bases and J shed 6 bases, with 16 bases lying between them. The CDR3 has 14 amino acids. The chain's CDR3 is CASSRSGAYDGYTF. DNA for the CDR3: TGCGCCAGCAGCCGTTCGGGGGCTTATGATGGCTACACCTTC.

The rearrangement uses TRBV19 and TRBJ2-4; 10 bases are shared with TRBD1. Germline CDR1 reads LNHDA; CDR2 reads SQIVND (reference sequence). This CDR3 contains 19 residues. V lost 8 bases and J lost 0; bases outside the gene matches: 16. CDR3: CASGRLGTGDFLAKNIQYF. The DNA of the CDR3 is TGTGCCAGTGGCCGCCTCGGGACAGGGGACTTTCTAGCCAAAAACATTCAGTACTTC. The whole variable domain, filled in from reference TRBV19 and TRBJ2-4, reads DGGITQSPKYLFRKEGQNVTLSCEQNLNHDAMYWYRQDPGQGLRLIYYSQIVNDFQKGDIAEGYSVSREKKESFPLTVTSAQKNPTAFYLCASGRLGTGDFLAKNIQYFGAGTRLSVL.

The chain recombines TRBV10-3 with TRBJ1-6; 7 bases fit TRBD1. V trimming: 9 bases; J trimming: 7 bases; junction bases outside the gene matches: 9. This CDR3 has 14 residues. Germline CDR1 reads ENHRY; CDR2 reads SYGVKD. CDR3 loop: CAMSTGAENSPLHF. CDR3 in DNA: TGTGCCATGAGCACAGGGGCGGAAAATTCACCCCTCCACTTT.

This chain links TRBV13 with TRBJ2-3; TRBD2 agrees at 9 bases. The V gene's germline CDR1 is PRHDT and CDR2 FYEKMQ (reference sequence). The CDR3 is 16 amino acids. The V segment lost 3 bases and the J segment 6 bases; nucleotides outside the gene matches: 10. CDR3 region: CASSFQKRGERDTQYF. The CDR3 region has the DNA TGTGCCAGCAGCTTTCAGAAGCGGGGGGAACGGGATACGCAGTATTTT.

The chain carries TRBV19 and TRBJ2-1; the D is unclear. The germline V gene has CDR1 LNHDA and CDR2 SQIVND (reference sequence). Deletions cut 7 bases from V and 0 bases from J, with 13 bases between. The CDR3 consists of 15 residues. The CDR3 is CASTPWSSSYNEQFF. As DNA, the CDR3 is TGTGCCAGTACTCCATGGTCCAGCTCCTACAATGAGCAGTTCTTC.

The chain links TRBV7-2 to TRBJ2-1, with TRBD2 matching over 9 bases. Losses at the gene ends were 1 base for V and 2 bases for J; bases not matched to a gene: 3. The CDR3 consists of 16 residues. From germline, CDR1 is SGHTA and CDR2 FQGNSA. The CDR3 here is CASSLEAGGPYNEQFF. CDR3 nucleotides: TGTGCCAGCAGCTTAGAAGCGGGAGGCCCCTACAATGAGCAGTTCTTC.

This chain links TRBV21-1 with TRBJ1-2; the D call TRBD1 from the table was never checked on the DNA. TRBV21-1 is a recognized pseudogene. This CDR3 comprises 15 residues. CDR3 DNA sequence: TGTGCCAGCAGCACCCGGACAGGGAGAAACTATGGCTACACCTTC. Translation gives CASSTRTGRNYGYTF.

The V and J genes are TRBV5-1 and TRBJ2-1; maybe TRBD1 (5 bases). The germline CDR1 and CDR2 sequences are SGHRS and YFSETQ. The length of the CDR3 is 15 residues. V lost 4 bases and J 5 bases, leaving 16 bases between the germline ends. This chain's CDR3 is CASSQSTTDHNEQFF. The CDR3 DNA is TGCGCCAGCAGCCAAAGCACGACAGACCACAATGAGCAGTTCTTC.

This clone came up many times. J is TRBJ1-1 and V is TRBV19, with D possibly matching TRBD1 (5 bases). Trimming took 3 bases from V and 1 from J, leaving 9 bases between them. The CDR3 spans 14 residues. Germline V gene sequence: CDR1 LNHDA, CDR2 SQIVND (reference sequence). CDR3 sequence (DNA): TGTGCCAGTAGTATTACCAGGGAGAACACTGAAGCTTTCTTT. As protein: CASSITRENTEAFF.

This rearrangement joins TRBV30 to TRBJ2-7, with D uncertain. CDR1 is GTSNPN, CDR2 SVGIG, per germline (reference sequence). The V and J ends lost 0 bases and 1 base respectively, with 4 bases between them. This CDR3 has 12 amino acids. The CDR3 bases are TGTGCCTGGAGTGTGGAGTCCTACGAGCAGTACTTC. Translation: CAWSVESYEQYF.

The DNA for the CDR3 is TGTGCCAGCAGGAGGGGGGCAGGGGAAAGAGCTTTCTTT. It specifies CASRRGAGERAFF. The genes are TRBV6-5 and TRBJ1-1; the D gene is possibly TRBD1 (6 bases). Germline CDR1 and CDR2: MNHEY and SVGAGI. The CDR3 sequence is 13 residues long. Trimming took 6 bases from V and 10 from J, leaving 18 bases between them.

The chain recombines TRBV9 with TRBJ1-4; 9 bases match TRBD1. The CDR3 sequence is 15 residues long. Trimming cost V 3 bases and J 7 bases; bases outside gene matches: 7. CDR1 is SGDLS and CDR2 is YYNGEE in the germline V gene. The CDR3 bases are TGTGCCAGCAGCGCAACCGGGACAGGGAGTGAAAAACTGTTTTTT. Its translation: CASSATGTGSEKLFF.

A few counts support this clone. This chain uses TRBV10-1 with TRBJ1-1; D is unresolved. The V and J ends lost 0 bases and 0 bases respectively, with 8 bases between them. Germline lookup yields CDR1 WNHNN and CDR2 SYGVQD (reference sequence). The CDR3 covers 15 residues. CDR3: CASSESPGMNTEAFF. CDR3 DNA sequence: TGCGCCAGCAGTGAGTCCCCAGGAATGAACACTGAAGCTTTCTTT.